The rows below give T cell receptor beta chains drawn from one sample of a study of T-cell reconstitution after alpha-beta-depleted transplantation in children. TCRdb itself ran the PCR reads through MiXCR, one entry per CDR3 protein. The repertoire holds 190,000 or so distinct CDR3 sequences, with approximately 6% as singletons. This specimen consisted of PBMCs, obtained before TCRalphabeta/CD19-depleted stem cell transplant. Receptors originate from a girl less than two years old with combined immunodeficiency, due to receive a stem cell transplant. Each CDR3 is given with its conserved first and last residue. The D gene is left open where the match is weak. Size tells how often a clone was seen (once, few, many) or the class of an expanded clone, and some rows leave it out.

J: TRBJ1-2; D: -; V: TRBV12-3/TRBV12-4; size: many; CDR3: CASRVGINYGYTF; DNA: TGTGCCAGCAGAGTCGGCATTAACTATGGCTACACCTTC
J: TRBJ2-7; D: -; V: TRBV7-2; size: many; CDR3: CASSLWSSSYEQYF; DNA: TGTGCCAGCAGCTTATGGTCCTCGTCCTACGAGCAGTACTTC
J: TRBJ2-7; D: TRBD1; V: TRBV20-1; size: few; CDR3: CSARQGRMYEQYF; DNA: TGCAGTGCCCGACAGGGGAGGATGTACGAGCAGTACTTC
J: TRBJ1-5; D: -; V: TRBV6-2/TRBV6-3; size: -; CDR3: CASWESSGFNQPQHF; DNA: TGTGCCAGCTGGGAATCGTCGGGTTTCAATCAGCCCCAGCATTTT
J: TRBJ2-3; D: -; V: TRBV6-2/TRBV6-3; size: many; CDR3: CASRLGDTQYF; DNA: TGTGCCAGCAGACTGGGGGATACGCAGTATTTT
J: TRBJ2-1; D: -; V: TRBV27; size: many; CDR3: CASSLSAVGPYNEQFF; DNA: TGTGCCAGCAGTTTATCAGCGGTGGGGCCTTACAATGAGCAGTTCTTC
J: TRBJ1-2; D: -; V: TRBV6-6; size: many; CDR3: CASSYEEAPYTF; DNA: TGTGCCAGCAGTTACGAAGAGGCCCCCTACACCTTC
J: TRBJ2-7; D: -; V: TRBV4-1; size: -; CDR3: CASSQEPPGRPYEQYF; DNA: TGCGCCAGCAGCCAAGAACCCCCCGGGCGGCCCTACGAGCAGTACTTC
J: TRBJ1-5; D: -; V: TRBV5-6; size: many; CDR3: CASSLSSGQPQHF; DNA: TGTGCCAGCAGCTTGAGTTCGGGTCAGCCCCAGCATTTT
J: TRBJ1-4; D: -; V: TRBV7-9; size: many; CDR3: CASSLFGQDDEKLFF; DNA: TGTGCCAGCAGCTTATTCGGGCAAGATGATGAAAAACTGTTTTTT
J: TRBJ2-5; D: TRBD1; V: TRBV12-3/TRBV12-4; size: many; CDR3: CASSLTTGGQETQYF; DNA: TGTGCCAGCAGTTTAACGACAGGGGGCCAAGAGACCCAGTACTTC
J: TRBJ2-7; D: -; V: TRBV6-5; size: many; CDR3: CASSYNPGAGLSYEQYF; DNA: TGTGCCAGCAGTTACAACCCCGGGGCAGGGTTATCCTACGAGCAGTACTTC
J: TRBJ2-3; D: -; V: TRBV15; size: many; CDR3: CATSRGGADTQYF; DNA: TGTGCCACCAGCAGAGGGGGGGCAGATACGCAGTATTTT
J: TRBJ2-5; D: -; V: TRBV7-9; size: many; CDR3: CASSLREFLEYQETQYF; DNA: TGTGCCAGCAGCTTAAGAGAGTTCCTCGAATACCAAGAGACCCAGTACTTC
J: TRBJ1-2; D: TRBD1; V: TRBV7-6; size: -; CDR3: CASSFGQGAGGYTF; DNA: TGTGCCAGCAGCTTTGGACAGGGGGCGGGTGGCTACACCTTC
J: TRBJ2-1; D: -; V: TRBV20-1; size: many; CDR3: CSARALGYNEQFF; DNA: TGCAGTGCTAGAGCCCTGGGCTACAATGAGCAGTTCTTC
J: TRBJ2-7; D: TRBD2; V: TRBV29-1; size: many; CDR3: CSVVRGVYEQYF; DNA: TGCAGCGTTGTCCGGGGGGTGTACGAGCAGTACTTC
J: TRBJ2-1; D: -; V: TRBV6-6; size: many; CDR3: CASSIEQGNEQFF; DNA: TGTGCCAGCAGTATAGAACAGGGAAATGAGCAGTTCTTC
J: TRBJ2-2; D: -; V: TRBV4-1; size: many; CDR3: CASRGARNTGELFF; DNA: TGCGCCAGCAGAGGTGCCAGGAACACCGGGGAGCTGTTTTTT
J: TRBJ2-1; D: TRBD2; V: TRBV20-1; size: many; CDR3: CSAPRDYAYNEQFF; DNA: TGCAGTGCCCCCCGGGACTATGCATACAATGAGCAGTTCTTC
J: TRBJ1-1; D: -; V: TRBV5-1; size: few; CDR3: CASSLRPDHTLNTEAFF; DNA: TGCGCCAGCAGCTTGCGGCCAGATCATACATTGAACACTGAAGCTTTCTTT
J: TRBJ1-1; D: TRBD1; V: TRBV12-3/TRBV12-4; size: many; CDR3: CASSFQGGAETEAFF; DNA: TGTGCCAGCAGTTTTCAGGGGGGGGCTGAGACTGAAGCTTTCTTT
J: TRBJ2-1; D: -; V: TRBV29-1; size: -; CDR3: CSVEDLGVGEQFF; DNA: TGCAGCGTTGAAGATCTTGGGGTTGGTGAGCAGTTCTTC
J: TRBJ2-7; D: -; V: TRBV24-1; size: many; CDR3: CATSVGEQYF; DNA: TGTGCCACCAGTGTGGGCGAGCAGTACTTC
J: TRBJ2-1; D: -; V: TRBV4-3; size: many; CDR3: CASSISVQGYEQFF; DNA: TGCGCCAGCAGCATCTCGGTGCAGGGCTATGAGCAGTTCTTC
J: TRBJ2-6; D: TRBD1; V: TRBV29-1; size: many; CDR3: CSAQGDLDSGANVLTF; DNA: TGCAGCGCCCAGGGGGATCTCGACTCTGGGGCCAACGTCCTGACTTTC
J: TRBJ2-1; D: -; V: TRBV7-9; size: many; CDR3: CASSLKPEQFF; DNA: TGTGCCAGCAGCCTCAAGCCGGAGCAGTTCTTC
J: TRBJ2-3; D: -; V: TRBV20-1; size: many; CDR3: CSAPGNTDTQYF; DNA: TGCAGTGCCCCCGGGAACACAGATACGCAGTATTTT
J: TRBJ2-1; D: TRBD2; V: TRBV7-2; size: many; CDR3: CASSLPLASYNEQFF; DNA: TGTGCCAGCAGCTTACCACTAGCGAGCTACAATGAGCAGTTCTTC
J: TRBJ1-4; D: TRBD1; V: TRBV5-1; size: many; CDR3: CASSLIPSPWTGSEKLFF; DNA: TGCGCCAGCAGCTTAATTCCGAGCCCCTGGACAGGGTCTGAAAAACTGTTTTTT
J: TRBJ2-7; D: -; V: TRBV12-3/TRBV12-4; size: many; CDR3: CASSFLAPSYEQYF; DNA: TGTGCCAGCAGTTTTCTAGCCCCCTCGTACGAGCAGTACTTC
J: TRBJ2-7; D: TRBD1; V: TRBV5-6; size: many; CDR3: CASSPTGQGKYEQYF; DNA: TGTGCCAGCAGTCCTACGGGACAGGGGAAATACGAGCAGTACTTC
J: TRBJ2-1; D: TRBD2; V: TRBV7-9; size: many; CDR3: CASSLVSGGTQQFF; DNA: TGTGCCAGCAGCTTAGTCAGCGGGGGAACCCAGCAGTTCTTC
J: TRBJ2-7; D: -; V: TRBV7-9; size: many; CDR3: CASPEQYF; DNA: TGTGCCAGCCCCGAGCAGTACTTC
J: TRBJ2-7; D: -; V: TRBV21-1; size: many; CDR3: CASSRDFTYEQYF; DNA: TGTGCCAGCAGCAGGGACTTCACCTACGAGCAGTACTTC
J: TRBJ1-6; D: -; V: TRBV28; size: few; CDR3: CASSPYPREKYNSPLHF; DNA: TGTGCCAGCAGCCCCTACCCCCGGGAGAAATATAATTCACCCCTCCACTTT
J: TRBJ2-1; D: TRBD2; V: TRBV5-5; size: many; CDR3: CASSLALADPYNEQFF; DNA: TGTGCCAGCAGCTTGGCCCTAGCGGACCCTTACAATGAGCAGTTCTTC
J: TRBJ1-1; D: TRBD1; V: TRBV7-9; size: -; CDR3: CASSSATGDMNTEAFF; DNA: TGTGCCAGCAGCTCAGCGACAGGGGACATGAACACTGAAGCTTTCTTT
J: TRBJ2-1; D: TRBD1; V: TRBV12-3/TRBV12-4; size: many; CDR3: CASSRSTGDEQFF; DNA: TGTGCCAGCAGCCGGAGCACAGGGGATGAGCAGTTCTTC
J: TRBJ2-1; D: TRBD2; V: TRBV29-1; size: many; CDR3: CSVDLAGGPFLVNEQFF; DNA: TGCAGCGTTGATCTAGCGGGAGGGCCTTTTTTAGTGAATGAGCAGTTCTTC
J: TRBJ2-1; D: -; V: TRBV3-1; size: -; CDR3: CACCQVPGQGPYNEQFF; DNA: TGTGCCTGCTGCCAAGTGCCTGGGCAGGGACCCTACAATGAGCAGTTCTTC
J: TRBJ2-1; D: -; V: TRBV12-3/TRBV12-4; size: many; CDR3: CASSPGMARAGRPSYNEQFF; DNA: TGTGCCAGCAGTCCAGGGATGGCCAGGGCCGGGCGTCCCTCCTACAATGAGCAGTTCTTC
J: TRBJ2-2; D: -; V: TRBV7-9; size: many; CDR3: CASSLRILGGELFF; DNA: TGTGCCAGCAGCTTAAGAATCCTTGGCGGGGAGCTGTTTTTT
J: TRBJ2-2; D: TRBD1; V: TRBV29-1; size: many; CDR3: CSLRDRNTGELFF; DNA: TGCAGCCTTCGGGACAGAAACACCGGGGAGCTGTTTTTT
J: TRBJ2-3; D: -; V: TRBV20-1; size: many; CDR3: CSASEMSLDTQYF; DNA: TGCAGTGCTAGCGAGATGTCCCTAGATACGCAGTATTTT
J: TRBJ1-6; D: -; V: TRBV7-9; size: many; CDR3: CASSQIDPYNSPLHF; DNA: TGTGCCAGCAGCCAGATCGATCCTTATAATTCACCCCTCCACTTT
J: TRBJ2-1; D: TRBD2; V: TRBV11-2; size: many; CDR3: CASTSAERELYNEQFF; DNA: TGTGCCAGCACCTCAGCGGAGCGGGAGCTATACAATGAGCAGTTCTTC
J: TRBJ2-7; D: TRBD2; V: TRBV5-5; size: many; CDR3: CASSLGLVGLGSYEQYF; DNA: TGTGCCAGCAGCTTGGGGTTGGTAGGACTAGGTTCCTACGAGCAGTACTTC
J: TRBJ2-7; D: TRBD1; V: TRBV7-2; size: many; CDR3: CASSLGGGQVYEQYF; DNA: TGTGCCAGCAGCTTGGGTGGCGGACAGGTCTACGAGCAGTACTTC
J: TRBJ2-5; D: -; V: TRBV7-8; size: many; CDR3: CASSLAFGGETQYF; DNA: TGTGCCAGCAGCTTAGCGTTTGGCGGAGAGACCCAGTACTTC
J: TRBJ1-1; D: TRBD1; V: TRBV29-1; size: few; CDR3: CSVLRGPTEAFF; DNA: TGCAGCGTGCTCAGGGGGCCCACTGAAGCTTTCTTT
J: TRBJ1-6; D: -; V: TRBV7-9; size: many; CDR3: CAVQADDGSSYNSPLHF; DNA: TGTGCCGTTCAAGCGGACGACGGAAGCTCCTATAATTCACCCCTCCACTTT
J: TRBJ1-1; D: TRBD1; V: TRBV20-1; size: many; CDR3: CSASGFDRVQFAFF; DNA: TGCAGTGCTAGCGGATTCGACAGGGTCCAGTTTGCTTTCTTT
J: TRBJ1-1; D: -; V: TRBV20-1; size: many; CDR3: CSALDPNTEAFF; DNA: TGCAGTGCTCTCGATCCGAACACTGAAGCTTTCTTT
J: TRBJ2-1; D: -; V: TRBV15; size: many; CDR3: CATRKQGPNEQFF; DNA: TGTGCCACCAGAAAACAGGGTCCCAATGAGCAGTTCTTC
J: TRBJ2-2; D: TRBD2; V: TRBV7-8; size: many; CDR3: CASKGREGRYTGELFF; DNA: TGTGCCAGCAAAGGGCGGGAGGGCCGGTACACCGGGGAGCTGTTTTTT
J: TRBJ2-7; D: -; V: TRBV25-1; size: many; CDR3: CASSDAGSEQYF; DNA: TGTGCCAGCAGTGATGCGGGGTCCGAGCAGTACTTC
J: TRBJ1-6; D: -; V: TRBV28; size: many; CDR3: CASRVYRGSAPPLHF; DNA: TGTGCCAGCAGAGTTTATAGGGGCAGTGCTCCACCCCTCCACTTT